A selection of T cell receptor beta chains follows, all from one sample in a study of T cell responses to AZD1222 COVID-19 vaccine. The repertoire was sequenced with immunoSEQ multiplex PCR; TCRdb's copy has only in-frame clones and lacks some. The top ten clones hold roughly 6% of a sample with some 180,000 clones, more than 80% of them seen once. Sample: peripheral blood, taken on day 0 of AZD1222 vaccination. The receptors originated from an adult in good health. Both conserved end residues are part of each CDR3. The D gene is left open where the match is weak. For some rows the clone size is stated as once, few or many, or as a class when expanded; others skip it.

clone_size j_call cdr3_length v_call d_call cdr3_nt cdr3_aa
. TRBJ2-5 15 TRBV6-2/TRBV6-3 . TGTGCCAGCAGCCGACAGACTGAGTACCAAGAGACCCAGTACTTC CASSRQTEYQETQYF
. TRBJ2-3 11 TRBV20-1 TRBD2 TGCAGTGCTACGGGGGGAGATACGCAGTATTTT CSATGGDTQYF
. TRBJ1-2 13 TRBV29-1 . TGCAGCGTTGATTCCTTGGACAGCTATGGCTACACCTTC CSVDSLDSYGYTF
. TRBJ1-3 16 TRBV15 TRBD1 TGTGCCACCAGCCCGGACAGGGGGCGAAGTGGAAACACCATATATTTT CATSPDRGRSGNTIYF
. TRBJ1-2 15 TRBV6-5 . TGTGCCAGCAGTTACCACGGGACTTCTAACTATGGCTACACCTTC CASSYHGTSNYGYTF
. TRBJ2-3 16 TRBV5-1 TRBD2 TGCGCCAGCAGCTCGTATAGCGGGGGGGCCTTAGATACGCAGTATTTT CASSSYSGGALDTQYF
few TRBJ2-5 13 TRBV7-2 . TGTGCCAGCAGCCCCTCAGCTCAGGAGACCCAGTACTTC CASSPSAQETQYF
. TRBJ1-2 14 TRBV20-1 . TGCAGTGCTAGTAAGGAGCTCTCCGTCTATGGCTACACCTTC CSASKELSVYGYTF
. TRBJ1-4 14 TRBV28 . TGTGCCAGCAGTTCGGGACAAAGCATTGAAAAACTGTTTTTT CASSSGQSIEKLFF
. TRBJ2-7 16 TRBV7-2 TRBD2 TGTGCCAGCAGCCCCCTGCCCGGGACTAGCACCTACGAGCAGTACTTC CASSPLPGTSTYEQYF
once TRBJ1-2 14 TRBV5-6 . TGTGCCAGCAGCTTGGTAGGGGCCTCGGGGGGCTACACCTTC CASSLVGASGGYTF
. TRBJ2-2 15 TRBV2 TRBD2 TGTGCCAGCAGCGGGACTAGCGGGAGTCCCGGGGAGCTGTTTTTT CASSGTSGSPGELFF
. TRBJ1-1 13 TRBV29-1 . TGCACCGCCGTGTTGCCTATGAACACTGAAGCTTTCTTT CTAVLPMNTEAFF
. TRBJ1-2 14 TRBV7-2 . TGTGCCAGCAGCTTATATAACAGGGAAGTCGGCTACACCTTC CASSLYNREVGYTF
. TRBJ2-2 11 TRBV30 . TGTGCCTGGGTTAGGGGCGGGGAGCTGTTTTTT CAWVRGGELFF
. TRBJ1-5 16 TRBV2 TRBD1 TGTGCCAGCAGCCGTGCCGGGACAGCCGCCAATCAGCCCCAGCATTTT CASSRAGTAANQPQHF
. TRBJ2-5 12 TRBV30 . TGTGCCTGGAGTACCGGGAGAGAGACCCAGTACTTC CAWSTGRETQYF
. TRBJ1-5 14 TRBV6-5 . TGTGCCAGCGGCCCCAACGGCGGGGTTCAGCCCCAGCATTTT CASGPNGGVQPQHF
. TRBJ2-7 15 TRBV3-1/TRBV3-2 . TGTGCCAGCAGCCAAGGGGGGGCGAGGCCCTACGAGCAGTACTTC CASSQGGARPYEQYF
. TRBJ1-5 14 TRBV5-1 . TGCGCCAGCAGCTTGGGCGGCTACAATCAGCCCCAGCATTTT CASSLGGYNQPQHF
. TRBJ2-2 16 TRBV28 TRBD1 TGTGCCAGCAGTCCAGGGGGTCAGGGTTACACCGGGGAGCTGTTTTTT CASSPGGQGYTGELFF
. TRBJ1-1 14 TRBV10-3 . TGTGCCATCAGTGAGTCGAGGGAGAGCACTGAAGCTTTCTTT CAISESRESTEAFF
. TRBJ1-1 13 TRBV4-1 . TGCGCCAGCAGCCAACACGCCACAGGGAGGGCTTTCTTT CASSQHATGRAFF
. TRBJ1-4 16 TRBV19 . TGTGCCAGTAGTAGAGCCGGGACACTTCGCAATGAAAAACTGTTTTTT CASSRAGTLRNEKLFF
. TRBJ2-2 15 TRBV6-5 . TGTGCCAGCAGTTACTCGGGGTATAACGTCGGGGAGCTGTTTTTT CASSYSGYNVGELFF
. TRBJ2-2 14 TRBV24-1 TRBD1 TGTGCCACAGGGACAGAAAGGATGACCGGGGAGCTGTTTTTT CATGTERMTGELFF
. TRBJ1-2 13 TRBV19 . TGTGCCAGTAGTCCTGCCAGAGTCTATGGCTACACCTTC CASSPARVYGYTF
. TRBJ1-2 12 TRBV29-1 . TGCAGCGTTGCTCTTGGGAATTCGGGCTACACCTTC CSVALGNSGYTF
. TRBJ1-1 13 TRBV6-5 . TGTGCCAGCAGCACGGGACATTGGACTGAAGCTTTCTTT CASSTGHWTEAFF
. TRBJ2-2 15 TRBV12-5 . TGTGCTAGTGGTTTGGCAGGGGTGGGCATCGGGGAGCTGTTTTTT CASGLAGVGIGELFF
. TRBJ1-2 15 TRBV2 . TGTGCCAGCAGTTATCAGGACAGTTTAGGCTATGGCTACACCTTC CASSYQDSLGYGYTF
. TRBJ1-5 18 TRBV19 TRBD1 TGTGCCAGTACCAAACGCGAGGGACAGGGGGCGCGCGCCCAGCCCCAGCATTTT CASTKREGQGARAQPQHF
. TRBJ1-4 15 TRBV18 . TGTGCCAGCTCACCACAGACAGCAACTAATGAAAAACTGTTTTTT CASSPQTATNEKLFF
. TRBJ2-1 17 TRBV3-1/TRBV3-2 . TGTGCCAGCAGCCAAGATGGCGGGGTTAGCTCCTACAATGAGCAGTTCTTC CASSQDGGVSSYNEQFF
many TRBJ1-2 14 TRBV5-8 TRBD1 TGTGCCAGCAGCTTAAAGACAGGGTTCTATGGCTACACCTTC CASSLKTGFYGYTF
few TRBJ1-2 14 TRBV19 . TGTGCCAGTAGTATTGGGGCCCTCGGGACTGGCTACACCTTC CASSIGALGTGYTF
. TRBJ2-2 14 TRBV28 . TGTGCCAGCAGTTTATACAGGGAGCCCGGGGAGCTGTTTTTT CASSLYREPGELFF
. TRBJ2-1 15 TRBV5-6 . TGTGCCAGCAGCCCGCCGTGGGGGGACAGCAATGAGCAGTTCTTC CASSPPWGDSNEQFF
. TRBJ2-1 16 TRBV28 TRBD2 TGTGCCAGCAGTTTAACCAGCGGGGGTAAATACAATGAGCAGTTCTTC CASSLTSGGKYNEQFF